This T cell receptor beta chain was captured in a study of STAT3 mutations in large granular lymphocyte leukemia (dated by TCRdb to the late 2010s). For the study in its entirety: Canonical activating STAT3 mutations were detected in roughly half of the longitudinally sequenced T-LGLL patients. Over half of the T-LGLL patients were given one or more immunosuppressive therapy regimens, and less than 45% of those treated had a hematologic response. To reconstruct clonal hierarchy and dynamics, serial deep sequencing of TCRbeta CDR3 and STAT3 was performed in patients with T-cell large granular lymphocyte leukemia. From an initial cohort of roughly 200 LGL patients, 15 to 20 representative T-LGLL cases were selected for longitudinal TCRbeta and STAT3 sequencing. A couple of patients with natural killer LGL leukemia were also sequenced longitudinally as controls within the study. Patients were sequenced at 4 time points on average, with the number of samplings per patient ranging from 2 to 8. Study-wide conclusions, independent of this receptor: Persisting codominant clonotypes in some patients meant a small but highly pathogenic clone may have been missed. Variable intervals between samplings and differing treatment regimens complicated linking therapy response to changes in TCR clonal burden. In several patients, dominant TCR clone burden exceeded STAT3 mutant burden, suggesting STAT3 mutation arose secondarily within a pre-expanded clone. At least one immunodominant TCRbeta clonotype was identified in every T-LGLL patient, and multiple immunodominant subclonotypes were identified in about half of the T-LGLL patients. TCR clonotype switching after therapy was seen in about 30% of the 18 patients, with all newly emerging clones being STAT3 wild type. Because no samples were available when a clone first appeared, clonal expansion had to be inferred from samplings taken at other points.

TCRbeta libraries were sequenced on an Illumina MiSeq, and an average of around 44,000 productive templates per sample was obtained. Using multiplex PCR amplification, the immunoSEQ assay generated the TCRbeta CDR3 libraries. As for how the authors treated the data: Repertoire diversity was computed as previously defined, with values near 0 indicating extremely monoclonal samples. TCRdb took over this immuneACCESS table, retaining in-frame rearrangements with V and J assigned. Such tables are incomplete; in checked studies, under half of the missing clones stem from an unresolved V gene, and the remainder is unexplained. That table supplies the V and J calls and clone size; D and trimming were determined from the DNA. This sample comprises around 15,000 clones, about nine tenths of them detected only once. The top ten clonotypes cover 7.5% to 9% of the sample. CDR1 and CDR2, per the germline V gene, are SNHLY and FYNNEI. The CDR3 goes from the cysteine to the phenylalanine over 13 residues. Just the 39-base CDR3 DNA is kept, in frame starting at base 1. The junction shows trimming of 6 bases on V and 5 bases on J, plus 14 bases between the germline ends.

Turning to this clone: Its antigen remains undetermined. One base away there is no much larger clone; base qualities are not given.

The same DNA, extracted from blood mononuclear cells, served for both the TCR sequencing and the STAT3 sequencing. This receptor was identified in a woman aged 45-65 years with T-cell large granular lymphocyte leukemia. Some clones in this sample may be carry-over from other donors' samples. The age is the age at diagnosis. Sequenced input: peripheral blood mononuclear cells. Recombination linked TRBV2 to TRBJ2-7, with no D gene named confidently. The nucleotides are TGTGCCAGCAGGGAGACTGGGATTCACGAGCAGTACTTC. This codes for CASRETGIHEQYF. The full variable domain, with segments outside the CDR3 supplied by the reference TRBV2 and TRBJ2-7 proteins, appears as EPEVTQTPSHQVTQMGQEVILRCVPISNHLYFYWYRQILGQKVEFLVSFYNNEISEKSEIFDDQFSVERPDGSNFTLKIRSTKLEDSAMYFCASRETGIHEQYFGPGTRLTVT.